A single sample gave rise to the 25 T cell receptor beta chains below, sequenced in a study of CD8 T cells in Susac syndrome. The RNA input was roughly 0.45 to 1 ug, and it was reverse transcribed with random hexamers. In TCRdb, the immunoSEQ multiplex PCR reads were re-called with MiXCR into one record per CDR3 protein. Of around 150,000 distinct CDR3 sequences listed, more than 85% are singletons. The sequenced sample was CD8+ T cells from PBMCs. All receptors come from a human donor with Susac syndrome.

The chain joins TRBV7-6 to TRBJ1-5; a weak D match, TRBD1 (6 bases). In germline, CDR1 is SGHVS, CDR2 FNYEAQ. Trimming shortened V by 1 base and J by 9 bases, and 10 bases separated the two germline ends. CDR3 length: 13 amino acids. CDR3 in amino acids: CASSLGQGLPQHF. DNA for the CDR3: TGTGCCAGCAGCTTAGGGCAGGGGTTGCCCCAGCATTTT. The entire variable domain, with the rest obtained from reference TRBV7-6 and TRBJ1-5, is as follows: GAGVSQSPRYKVTKRGQDVALRCDPISGHVSLYWYRQALGQGPEFLTYFNYEAQQDKSGLPNDRFSAERPEGSISTLTIQRTEQRDSAMYRCASSLGQGLPQHFGDGTRLSIL.

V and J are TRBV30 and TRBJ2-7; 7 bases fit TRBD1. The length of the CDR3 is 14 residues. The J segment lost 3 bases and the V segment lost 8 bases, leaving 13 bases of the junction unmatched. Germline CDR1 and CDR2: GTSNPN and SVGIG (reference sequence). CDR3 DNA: TGTGCCCGGGCAATAGGGGGCGAGAGCTACGAGCAGTACTTC. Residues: CARAIGGESYEQYF.

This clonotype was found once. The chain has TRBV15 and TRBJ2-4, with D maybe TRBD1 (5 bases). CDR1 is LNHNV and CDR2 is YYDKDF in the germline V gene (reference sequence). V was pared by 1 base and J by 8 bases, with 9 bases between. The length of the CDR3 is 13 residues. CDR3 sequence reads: CATSRGGPDIQYF. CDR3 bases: TGTGCCACCAGCAGAGGGGGCCCGGACATTCAGTACTTC.

The CDR3 nucleotides are TGTGCCAGCTACTACAGGGGGCGGTTCACTGAAGCTTTCTTT. Amino acid sequence: CASYYRGRFTEAFF. The V and J genes are TRBV12-3 or TRBV12-4 and TRBJ1-1; 9 bases agree with TRBD1. V was clipped by 8 bases and J by 4 bases; unmatched bases: 8. This CDR3 is built from 14 residues.

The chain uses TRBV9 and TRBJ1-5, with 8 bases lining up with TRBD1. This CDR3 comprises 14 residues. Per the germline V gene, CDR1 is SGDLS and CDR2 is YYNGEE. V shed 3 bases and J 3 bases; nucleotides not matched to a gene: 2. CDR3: CASSATGANQPQHF. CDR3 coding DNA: TGTGCCAGCAGCGCGACAGGGGCCAATCAGCCCCAGCATTTT.

Here the CDR3 DNA reads TGTGCCAGCAGCCCACGACAGGGAAACATGGTAGAGACCCAGTACTTC. Its protein product is CASSPRQGNMVETQYF. The rearrangement links TRBV7-9 to TRBJ2-5; the match to TRBD1 covers 7 bases. The CDR3 is made up of 16 amino acids. Germline-derived CDR1 and CDR2 are SEHNR and FQNEAQ (reference sequence). J was trimmed by 4 bases and V by 5 bases; bases with no gene match: 13.

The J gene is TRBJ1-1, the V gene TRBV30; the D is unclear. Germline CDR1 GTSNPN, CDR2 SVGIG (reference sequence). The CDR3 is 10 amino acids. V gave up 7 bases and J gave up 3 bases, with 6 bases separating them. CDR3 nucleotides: TGTGCCTTTTCGGACACTGAAGCTTTCTTT. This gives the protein CAFSDTEAFF.

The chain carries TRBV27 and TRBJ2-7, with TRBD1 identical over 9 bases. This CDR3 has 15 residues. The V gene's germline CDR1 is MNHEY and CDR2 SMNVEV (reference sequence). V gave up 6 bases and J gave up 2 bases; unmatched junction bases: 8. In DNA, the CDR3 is TGTGCCAGCAGGGTTGGACAGGGGACTACCTACGAGCAGTACTTC. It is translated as CASRVGQGTTYEQYF.

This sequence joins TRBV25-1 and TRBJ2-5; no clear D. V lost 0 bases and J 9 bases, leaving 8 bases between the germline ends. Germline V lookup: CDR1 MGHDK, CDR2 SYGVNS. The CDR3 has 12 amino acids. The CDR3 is CASSEYVNPQYF. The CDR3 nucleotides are TGTGCCAGCAGTGAATATGTGAACCCCCAGTACTTC.

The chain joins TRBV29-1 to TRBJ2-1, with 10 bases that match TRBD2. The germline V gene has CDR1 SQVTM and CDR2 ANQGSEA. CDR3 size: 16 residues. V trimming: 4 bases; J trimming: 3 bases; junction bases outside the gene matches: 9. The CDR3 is CSVGGASGSLYNEQFF. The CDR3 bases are TGCAGCGTTGGAGGGGCTAGCGGGAGCCTCTACAATGAGCAGTTCTTC.

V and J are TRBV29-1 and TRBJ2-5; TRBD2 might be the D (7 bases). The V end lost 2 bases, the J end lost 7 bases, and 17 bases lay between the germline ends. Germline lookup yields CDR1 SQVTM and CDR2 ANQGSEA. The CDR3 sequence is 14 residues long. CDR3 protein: CSVEFLGGVWTQYF. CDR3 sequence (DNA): TGCAGCGTTGAATTCCTAGGGGGGGTCTGGACCCAGTACTTC.

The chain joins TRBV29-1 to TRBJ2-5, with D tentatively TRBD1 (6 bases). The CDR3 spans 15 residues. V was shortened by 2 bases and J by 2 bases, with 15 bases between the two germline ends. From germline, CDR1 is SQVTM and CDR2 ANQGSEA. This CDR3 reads CSVELAGQNQETQYF. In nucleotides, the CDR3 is TGCAGCGTTGAACTTGCCGGACAGAATCAAGAGACCCAGTACTTC. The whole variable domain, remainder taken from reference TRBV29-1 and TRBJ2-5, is SAVISQKPSRDICQRGTSLTIQCQVDSQVTMMFWYRQQPGQSLTLIATANQGSEATYESGFVIDKFPISRPNLTFSTLTVSNMSPEDSSIYLCSVELAGQNQETQYFGPGTRLLVL.

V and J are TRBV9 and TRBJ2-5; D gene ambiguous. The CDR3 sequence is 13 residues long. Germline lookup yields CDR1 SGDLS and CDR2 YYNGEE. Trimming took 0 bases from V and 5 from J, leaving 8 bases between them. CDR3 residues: CASSVESAETQYF. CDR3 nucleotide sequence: TGTGCCAGCAGCGTAGAGAGTGCGGAGACCCAGTACTTC.

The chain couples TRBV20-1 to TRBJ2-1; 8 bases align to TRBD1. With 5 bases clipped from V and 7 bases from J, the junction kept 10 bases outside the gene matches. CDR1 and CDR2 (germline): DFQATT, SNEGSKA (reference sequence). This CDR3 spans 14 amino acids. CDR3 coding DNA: TGCAGTGCTTCACCATGGGACAGGCAAAATGAGCAGTTCTTC. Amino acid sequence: CSASPWDRQNEQFF.

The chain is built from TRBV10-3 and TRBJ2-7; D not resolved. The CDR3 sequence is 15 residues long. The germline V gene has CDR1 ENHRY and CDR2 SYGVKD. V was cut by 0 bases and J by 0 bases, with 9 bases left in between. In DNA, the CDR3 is TGTGCCATCAGTGAGTCCGAGGTTAGCTCCTACGAGCAGTACTTC. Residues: CAISESEVSSYEQYF.

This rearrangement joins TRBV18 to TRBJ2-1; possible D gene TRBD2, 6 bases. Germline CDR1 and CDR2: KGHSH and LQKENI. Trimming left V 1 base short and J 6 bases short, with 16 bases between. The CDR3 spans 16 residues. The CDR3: CASSPLWGDQGNEQFF. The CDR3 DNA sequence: TGTGCCAGCTCACCACTTTGGGGGGACCAAGGCAATGAGCAGTTCTTC.

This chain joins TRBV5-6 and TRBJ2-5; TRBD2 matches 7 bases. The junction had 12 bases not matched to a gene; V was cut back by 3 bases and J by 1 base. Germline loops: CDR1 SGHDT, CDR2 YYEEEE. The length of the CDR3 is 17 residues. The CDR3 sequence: CASSWVGGTGPQETQYF. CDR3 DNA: TGTGCCAGCAGCTGGGTCGGGGGGACGGGCCCCCAAGAGACCCAGTACTTC.

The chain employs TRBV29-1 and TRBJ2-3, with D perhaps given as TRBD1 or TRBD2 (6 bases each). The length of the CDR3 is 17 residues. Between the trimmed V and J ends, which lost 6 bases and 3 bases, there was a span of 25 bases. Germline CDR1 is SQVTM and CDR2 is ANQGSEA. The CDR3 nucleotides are TGCAGCGTCTCCGGGGGTACGGCAGGGGCGCGGACAGATACGCAGTATTTT. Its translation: CSVSGGTAGARTDTQYF.

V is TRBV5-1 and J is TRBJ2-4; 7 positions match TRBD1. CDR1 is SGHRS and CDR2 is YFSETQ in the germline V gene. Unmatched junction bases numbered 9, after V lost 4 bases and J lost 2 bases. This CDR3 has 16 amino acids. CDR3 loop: CASSLRDSVSKNIQYF. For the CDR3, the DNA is TGCGCCAGCAGCCTCCGGGACAGCGTATCCAAAAACATTCAGTACTTC.

The CDR3 bases are TGTGCCAGCAGCCCCCGGCAGGGCTTGCGAGACATTCAGTACTTC. This encodes CASSPRQGLRDIQYF. The chain joins TRBV7-9 to TRBJ2-4; a weak D match, TRBD1 (5 bases). With 5 bases removed from V and 8 bases from J, the gap between germline ends came to 19 bases. CDR3 size: 15 residues. Germline CDR1 SEHNR, CDR2 FQNEAQ (reference sequence). The full variable domain, its missing parts supplied by reference TRBV7-9 and TRBJ2-4, is DTGVSQNPRHKITKRGQNVTFRCDPISEHNRLYWYRQTLGQGPEFLTYFQNEAQLEKSRLLSDRFSAERPKGSFSTLEIQRTEQGDSAMYLCASSPRQGLRDIQYFGAGTRLSVL.

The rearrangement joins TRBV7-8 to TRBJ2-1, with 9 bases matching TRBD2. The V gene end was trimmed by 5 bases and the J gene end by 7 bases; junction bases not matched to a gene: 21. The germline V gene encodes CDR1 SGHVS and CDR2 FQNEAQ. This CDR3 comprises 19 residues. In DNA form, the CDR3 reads TGTGCCAGCAGCCCCGAAATAGGTCTGCGGGAGGGCCTCGGGAATGAGCAGTTCTTC. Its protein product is CASSPEIGLREGLGNEQFF. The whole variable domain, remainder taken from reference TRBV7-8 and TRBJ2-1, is GAGVSQSPRYKVAKRGQDVALRCDPISGHVSLFWYQQALGQGPEFLTYFQNEAQLDKSGLPSDRFFAERPEGSVSTLKIQRTQQEDSAVYLCASSPEIGLREGLGNEQFFGPGTRLTVL.

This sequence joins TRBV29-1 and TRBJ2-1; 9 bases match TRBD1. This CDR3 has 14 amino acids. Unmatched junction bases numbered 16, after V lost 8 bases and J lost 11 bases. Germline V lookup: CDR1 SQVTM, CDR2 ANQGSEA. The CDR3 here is CSTDSDGQGLQQFF. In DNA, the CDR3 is TGCAGCACCGACAGCGATGGACAGGGGTTACAGCAGTTCTTC.

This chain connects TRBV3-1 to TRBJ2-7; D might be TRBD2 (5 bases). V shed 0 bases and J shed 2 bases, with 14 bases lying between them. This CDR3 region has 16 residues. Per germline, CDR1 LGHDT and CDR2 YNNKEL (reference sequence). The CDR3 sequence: CASSQDLDSVTYEQYF. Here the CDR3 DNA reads TGTGCCAGCAGCCAAGATTTGGATAGCGTCACCTACGAGCAGTACTTC.

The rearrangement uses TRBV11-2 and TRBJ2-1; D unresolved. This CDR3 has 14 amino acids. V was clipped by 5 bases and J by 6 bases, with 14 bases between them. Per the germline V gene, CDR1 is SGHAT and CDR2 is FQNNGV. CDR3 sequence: CASSPPASINEQFF. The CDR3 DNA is TGTGCCAGCAGCCCCCCGGCTAGTATCAATGAGCAGTTCTTC.

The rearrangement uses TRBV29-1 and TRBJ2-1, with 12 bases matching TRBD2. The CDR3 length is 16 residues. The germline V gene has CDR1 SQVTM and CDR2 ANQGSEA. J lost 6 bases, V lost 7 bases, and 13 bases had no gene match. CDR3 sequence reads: CSARPWTSGDPNEQFF. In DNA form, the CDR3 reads TGCAGCGCCAGACCCTGGACTAGCGGGGACCCCAATGAGCAGTTCTTC.